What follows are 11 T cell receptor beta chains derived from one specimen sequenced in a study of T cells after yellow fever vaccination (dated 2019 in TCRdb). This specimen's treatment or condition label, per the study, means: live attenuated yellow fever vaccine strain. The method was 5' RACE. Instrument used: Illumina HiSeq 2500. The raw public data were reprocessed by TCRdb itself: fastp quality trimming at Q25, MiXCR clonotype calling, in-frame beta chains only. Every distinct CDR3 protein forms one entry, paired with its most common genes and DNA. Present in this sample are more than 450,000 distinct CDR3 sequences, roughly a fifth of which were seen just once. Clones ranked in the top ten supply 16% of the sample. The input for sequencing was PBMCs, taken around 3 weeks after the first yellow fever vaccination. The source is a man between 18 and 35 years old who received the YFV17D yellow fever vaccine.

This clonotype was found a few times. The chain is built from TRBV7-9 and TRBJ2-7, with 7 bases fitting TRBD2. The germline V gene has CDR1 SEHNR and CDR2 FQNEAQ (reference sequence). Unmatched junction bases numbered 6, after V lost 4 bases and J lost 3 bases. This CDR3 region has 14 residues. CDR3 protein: CASSSPGTNYEQYF. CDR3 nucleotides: TGTGCCAGCAGCTCTCCCGGGACTAACTACGAGCAGTACTTC. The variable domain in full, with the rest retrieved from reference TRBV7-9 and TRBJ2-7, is DTGVSQNPRHKITKRGQNVTFRCDPISEHNRLYWYRQTLGQGPEFLTYFQNEAQLEKSRLLSDRFSAERPKGSFSTLEIQRTEQGDSAMYLCASSSPGTNYEQYFGPGTRLTVT.

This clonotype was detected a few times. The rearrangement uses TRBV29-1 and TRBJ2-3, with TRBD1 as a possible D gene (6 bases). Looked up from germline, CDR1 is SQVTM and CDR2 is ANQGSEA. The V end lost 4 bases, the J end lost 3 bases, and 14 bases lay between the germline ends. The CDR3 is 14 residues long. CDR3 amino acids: CSVGGQGITDTQYF. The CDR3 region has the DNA TGCAGCGTTGGGGGGCAGGGTATTACAGATACGCAGTATTTT.

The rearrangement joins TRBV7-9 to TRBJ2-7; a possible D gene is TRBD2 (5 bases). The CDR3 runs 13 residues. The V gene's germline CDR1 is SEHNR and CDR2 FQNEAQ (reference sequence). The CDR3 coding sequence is TGTTACGTGAGGGCCGACGGGACCTACGAGCAGTACGTC. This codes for CYVRADGTYEQYV.

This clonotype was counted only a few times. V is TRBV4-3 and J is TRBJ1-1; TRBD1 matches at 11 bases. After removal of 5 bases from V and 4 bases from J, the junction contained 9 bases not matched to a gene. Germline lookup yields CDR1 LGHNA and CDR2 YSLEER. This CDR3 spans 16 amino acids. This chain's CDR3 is CASSSHPGQGATEAFF. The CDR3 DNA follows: TGCGCCAGCAGCTCACATCCCGGACAGGGGGCCACTGAAGCTTTCTTT.

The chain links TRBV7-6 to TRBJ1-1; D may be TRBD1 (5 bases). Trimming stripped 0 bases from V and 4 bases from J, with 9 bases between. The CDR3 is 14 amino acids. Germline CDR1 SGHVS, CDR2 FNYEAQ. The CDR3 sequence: CASSLAVGGTEAFF. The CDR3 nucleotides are TGTGCCAGCAGCTTAGCCGTCGGGGGCACTGAAGCTTTCTTT.

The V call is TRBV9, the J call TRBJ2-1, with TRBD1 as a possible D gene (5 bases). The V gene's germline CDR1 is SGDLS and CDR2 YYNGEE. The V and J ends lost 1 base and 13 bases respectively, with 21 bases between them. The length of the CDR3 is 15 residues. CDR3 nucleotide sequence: TGTGCCAGCAGCGTAAATCCCACCGCCGAAGGGGTCCAGTTCTTC. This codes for CASSVNPTAEGVQFF.

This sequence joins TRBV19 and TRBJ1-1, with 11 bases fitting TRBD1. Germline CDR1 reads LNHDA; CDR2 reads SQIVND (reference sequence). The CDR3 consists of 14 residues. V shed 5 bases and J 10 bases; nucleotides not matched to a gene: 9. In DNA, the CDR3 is TGTGCCAGTAGTGCGCCGGGACAGGGGGTAGGAGCTTTCTTT. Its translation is CASSAPGQGVGAFF.

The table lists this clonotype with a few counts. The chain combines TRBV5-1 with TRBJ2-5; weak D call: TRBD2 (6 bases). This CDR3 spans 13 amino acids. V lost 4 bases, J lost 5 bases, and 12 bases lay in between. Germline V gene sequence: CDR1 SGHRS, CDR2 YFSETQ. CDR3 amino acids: CASSLIGSETQYF. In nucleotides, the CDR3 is TGCGCCAGCAGCCTCATCGGGAGTGAGACCCAGTACTTC.

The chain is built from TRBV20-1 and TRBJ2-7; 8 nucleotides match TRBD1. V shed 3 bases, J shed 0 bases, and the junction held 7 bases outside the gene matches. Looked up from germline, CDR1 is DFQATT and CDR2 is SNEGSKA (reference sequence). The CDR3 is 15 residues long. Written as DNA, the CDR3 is TGCAGTGCTAGGTCCCGACAGGGGTCCTCCTACGAGCAGTACTTC. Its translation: CSARSRQGSSYEQYF.

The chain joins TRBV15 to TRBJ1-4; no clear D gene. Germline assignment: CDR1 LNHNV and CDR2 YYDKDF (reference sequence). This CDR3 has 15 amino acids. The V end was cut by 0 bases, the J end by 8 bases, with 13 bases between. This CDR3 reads CATSRDLLTREKLFF. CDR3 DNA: TGTGCCACCAGCAGAGATTTATTGACCCGCGAAAAACTGTTTTTT. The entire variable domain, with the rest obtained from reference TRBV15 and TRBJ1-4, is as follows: DAMVIQNPRYQVTQFGKPVTLSCSQTLNHNVMYWYQQKSSQAPKLLFHYYDKDFNNEADTPDNFQSRRPNTSFCFLDIRSPGLGDTAMYLCATSRDLLTREKLFFGSGTQLSVL.

CDR3 protein: CSVGRQENTGELFF. CDR3 DNA: TGCAGCGTTGGACGACAGGAGAACACCGGGGAGCTGTTTTTT. The genes are TRBV29-1 and TRBJ2-2; D is perhaps TRBD1 (6 bases). The CDR3 covers 14 residues. Germline values: CDR1 SQVTM, CDR2 ANQGSEA. V gave up 4 bases and J gave up 1 base, with 10 bases separating them.